The 24 T cell receptor beta chains below all came from one sample that was sequenced in a study of molecular identifiers for immune sequencing clone quantification. TCRdb re-analysed the PCR reads in MiXCR, keeping a single row per CDR3 protein. The sample lists a few hundred thousand distinct CDR3 sequences, about 21% occurring once. Sequencing was done on a sample of naive CD8+ T cells from blood, with Jurkat cell RNA spiked in. Subset reported: FACS-sorted CD8+CD4-CCR7+CD45RA+ naive T cells. Source of these receptors: a human donor in good health. Some libraries in this study had Jurkat cell RNA spiked in.

Regarding this clonotype: With a much larger clone just one base away, this may be a read error. The chain combines TRBV7-2 with TRBJ1-3, with 8 bases fitting TRBD1. This CDR3 has 15 residues. Germline CDR1 SGHTA, CDR2 FQGNSA. DNA of the CDR3: TGTGCCGGCAGTTTTACAGGGGGATCTGGAAACACCATATATTTT. Residues: CAGSFTGGSGNTIYF.

V is TRBV12-3 or TRBV12-4 and J is TRBJ2-3, with TRBD2 matching over 13 bases. This CDR3 is 15 amino acids long. Germline trimming cut 7 bases from V and 7 bases from J; bases unmatched to any gene: 8. Here the CDR3 DNA reads TGTGCCAGCATCGAGGGACTAGCGGGGACTTATACGCAGTATTTT. Its translation is CASIEGLAGTYTQYF.

This clonotype was seen ten or more times. This rearrangement joins TRBV7-8 to TRBJ2-5; weak D call: TRBD2 (5 bases). The CDR3 sequence is 14 residues long. Per germline, CDR1 SGHVS and CDR2 FQNEAQ. The germline V and J ends were trimmed by 5 bases and 2 bases, with 12 bases remaining between them. The CDR3 loop reads CASSLGRGQETQYF. The CDR3 DNA is TGTGCCAGCAGCCTCGGTCGGGGTCAAGAGACCCAGTACTTC.

This clonotype occurred a few times. This chain links TRBV12-3 or TRBV12-4 with TRBJ2-2, with 8 positions matching TRBD1. J gave up 2 bases and V 5 bases, and 4 bases lay outside the gene matches. The CDR3 extends over 15 amino acids. CDR3 coding DNA: TGTGCCAGCAGTGGGGGACAGGTTAACACCGGGGAGCTGTTTTTT. As protein: CASSGGQVNTGELFF.

In its sample, this clonotype was seen many times. The chain has TRBV20-1 and TRBJ1-5; D is undetermined. Trimming left V 0 bases short and J 2 bases short, with 14 bases between. The CDR3 contains 16 residues. Per the germline V gene, CDR1 is DFQATT and CDR2 is SNEGSKA (reference sequence). For the CDR3, the DNA is TGCAGTGCTAGAGATTACCGGGATGAAGGCAATCAGCCCCAGCATTTT. It encodes CSARDYRDEGNQPQHF.

The table lists this clonotype with many counts. The gene calls are TRBV12-3 or TRBV12-4 and TRBJ1-2; 10 bases line up with TRBD1. The trim removed 2 bases at V and 8 bases at J, leaving 2 bases unmatched. The CDR3 spans 13 residues. DNA for the CDR3: TGTGCCAGCAGTTTAACGACAGGGGGCGGCTACACCTTC. Amino acids: CASSLTTGGGYTF.

The sample holds many counts of this clonotype. The gene calls are TRBV29-1 and TRBJ2-7, with a weak D call TRBD1 (6 bases). V was shortened by 6 bases and J by 6 bases, with 15 bases between the two germline ends. This CDR3 comprises 12 residues. The germline CDR1 and CDR2 sequences are SQVTM and ANQGSEA. CDR3 bases: TGCAGCGTCCAGGGGACCCCCATCGAGCAGTACTTC. This sequence encodes CSVQGTPIEQYF.

This clonotype has more than one count but fewer than ten. The J gene is TRBJ2-2, the V gene TRBV19, with D hard to call. The CDR3 runs 12 residues. Trimming took off 3 bases at V and 6 bases at J, with 5 bases between the two ends. CDR1 is LNHDA, CDR2 SQIVND, per germline (reference sequence). The CDR3 loop reads CASSIISGELFF. As DNA, the CDR3 is TGTGCCAGTAGTATTATCTCCGGGGAGCTGTTTTTT.

This clonotype has more than one count but fewer than ten. V is TRBV27 and J is TRBJ2-2; possible D gene TRBD2, 5 bases. Trimming pared 5 bases from V and 8 bases from J, leaving 15 bases between. Germline CDR1 MNHEY, CDR2 SMNVEV (reference sequence). The CDR3 consists of 14 residues. Here the CDR3 reads CASSPSTSTGELFF. CDR3 sequence (DNA): TGTGCCAGCAGTCCCTCCACTAGTACTGGGGAGCTGTTTTTT.

With regard to this clonotype: A read error may explain this, as a much larger clone is one base away. The V call is TRBV28, the J call TRBJ1-2; tentatively, D is TRBD1 (6 bases). The V gene's germline CDR1 is MDHEN and CDR2 SYDVKM. CDR3 size: 12 residues. CDR3 amino acids: CASSYDRSGNTF. CDR3 nucleotides: TGTGCCAGCAGTTATGACAGGTCTGGCAACACCTTC.

The rearrangement uses TRBV7-9 and TRBJ2-7; D perhaps matches TRBD1 (7 bases). The CDR3 has 16 amino acids. V lost 2 bases, J lost 3 bases, and 17 bases lay in between. The V gene's germline CDR1 is SEHNR and CDR2 FQNEAQ (reference sequence). CDR3 region: CASSLNPWQGGYEQYF. Here the CDR3 DNA reads TGTGCCAGCAGCTTAAACCCGTGGCAGGGGGGCTACGAGCAGTACTTC.

The V gene is TRBV4-3, the J gene TRBJ2-7, with D possibly TRBD1 on 6 matching bases. The V gene lost 4 bases and the J gene lost 2 bases, with 12 bases spanning the gap. Germline V gene sequence: CDR1 LGHNA, CDR2 YSLEER. The CDR3 runs to 14 residues. As DNA, the CDR3 is TGCGCCAGCAGCCGAAGGGACATCCCCTACGAGCAGTACTTC. It codes for CASSRRDIPYEQYF.

This clonotype was recorded many times. The rearrangement links TRBV6-2 or TRBV6-3 to TRBJ2-5; no clear D gene. This CDR3 comprises 13 residues. Trimming stripped 7 bases from V and 2 bases from J, with 11 bases between. Germline V CDR1 and CDR2: MNHEY, SVGEGT. The CDR3 is CASTPEVQETQYF. In nucleotides, the CDR3 is TGTGCCAGCACCCCAGAAGTACAAGAGACCCAGTACTTC.

The rearrangement joins TRBV4-1 to TRBJ2-3, with 7 bases fitting TRBD2. CDR3 length equals 19 residues. Per the germline V gene, CDR1 is MGHRA and CDR2 is YSYEKL. With V trimmed by 1 base and J by 0 bases, 13 bases remained unmatched. Here the CDR3 reads CASSQAMGWFSGSTDTQYF. Here the CDR3 DNA reads TGCGCCAGCAGCCAAGCCATGGGGTGGTTTAGCGGGAGCACAGATACGCAGTATTTT.

Worth noting for this clonotype: A much larger clone is a single base away; this may be a read error. The chain recombines TRBV5-6 with TRBJ2-7; 14 bases fit TRBD2. CDR3 length: 18 residues. Germline trimming cut 3 bases from V and 6 bases from J; bases unmatched to any gene: 14. The germline V gene has CDR1 SGHDT and CDR2 YYEEEE. CDR3: CASSSPGLAGEEACEQYF. DNA for the CDR3: TGTGCCAGCAGCTCGCCGGGACTAGCGGGGGAAGAGGCCTGCGAGCAGTACTTC.

The table lists this clonotype with a few counts. Sequence at one end of the junction differs from germline and may be a read error. The chain has TRBV6-2 or TRBV6-3 and TRBJ2-2, with 12 bases matching TRBD2. Germline V gene lookup returns CDR1 MNHEY and CDR2 SVGEGT. CDR3 length equals 19 residues. The CDR3 reads CASSHSGLAGIRGTGELFF. In DNA form, the CDR3 reads TGTGCCAGCAGTCACTCGGGACTAGCGGGTATACGAGGCACCGGGGAGCTGTTTTTT.

This clonotype was counted between two and nine times. The chain's CDR3 is CASSPGRGRSPLHF. The CDR3 region has the DNA TGTGCCAGCAGCCCCGGGAGGGGTCGGTCACCCCTCCACTTT. The chain links TRBV27 to TRBJ1-6; D perhaps matches TRBD1 (5 bases). The CDR3 is 14 residues long. Between the trimmed V and J ends, which lost 6 bases and 10 bases, there was a span of 16 bases. Germline V lookup: CDR1 MNHEY, CDR2 SMNVEV (reference sequence).

Notes on this clonotype: One junction end does not reproduce the germline sequence, and a read error may be involved. The J gene is TRBJ2-7, the V gene TRBV30; possibly TRBD1 for D (6 bases). In germline, CDR1 is GTSNPN, CDR2 SVGIG (reference sequence). The CDR3 length is 12 residues. The CDR3 DNA reads TGTGCCTGGAGTGTACAGGGTCCAGATCCGGTTTTC. Protein sequence: CAWSVQGPDPVF.

The chain couples TRBV27 to TRBJ2-7, with 8 bases lining up with TRBD1. Trimming at V came to 8 bases and at J to 6 bases, leaving 9 bases not matched to a gene. In germline, CDR1 is MNHEY, CDR2 SMNVEV (reference sequence). CDR3 length: 13 residues. The CDR3 loop reads CASGWTGLCEQYF. Written as DNA, the CDR3 is TGTGCCAGCGGCTGGACAGGGCTCTGCGAGCAGTACTTC.

This sequence joins TRBV9 and TRBJ2-1, with D possibly TRBD2 on 6 matching bases. Germline CDR1 reads SGDLS; CDR2 reads YYNGEE. Trimming took off 2 bases at V and 4 bases at J, with 13 bases between the two ends. The CDR3 has 15 residues. The CDR3 sequence: CASSVGPSAYNEQFF. DNA of the CDR3: TGTGCCAGCAGCGTCGGGCCTAGCGCATACAATGAGCAGTTCTTC.

This rearrangement joins TRBV6-2 or TRBV6-3 to TRBJ2-5, with 13 bases matching TRBD2. In germline, CDR1 is MNHEY, CDR2 SVGEGT. This CDR3 contains 14 residues. Trimming took 7 bases from V and 5 from J; bases not matched to a gene: 4. CDR3 DNA: TGTGCCAGCACGACTAGCGGGGGGTTGGAGACCCAGTACTTC. Protein: CASTTSGGLETQYF.

This clonotype has only a few counts. The chain employs TRBV27 and TRBJ1-5; no clear D gene. The V gene's germline CDR1 is MNHEY and CDR2 SMNVEV (reference sequence). This CDR3 is 18 amino acids long. V was cut by 5 bases and J by 0 bases, with 20 bases left in between. CDR3 DNA: TGTGCCAGCAGTCTGGGGTCCCCCCAGGTCTATAGCAATCAGCCCCAGCATTTT. Its translation is CASSLGSPQVYSNQPQHF.

This clonotype showed up just a few times. V and J are TRBV12-3 or TRBV12-4 and TRBJ1-1; D may be TRBD1 (5 bases). CDR3 length: 14 amino acids. Trimming removed 2 bases at V and 11 bases at J, with 18 bases between. The CDR3 sequence: CASSLNLAGSPAFF. The CDR3 DNA is TGTGCCAGCAGTTTAAATTTGGCAGGGTCTCCCGCTTTCTTT.

This clonotype was seen repeatedly, ten times or more. This rearrangement joins TRBV5-1 to TRBJ2-5, with D perhaps TRBD2 (6 bases). Germline CDR1 SGHRS, CDR2 YFSETQ. The CDR3 runs 16 residues. The ends were cut back, 5 bases at V and 4 bases at J, with 21 bases in the middle. CDR3: CASRGVLSGVGETQYF. DNA for the CDR3: TGCGCCAGCAGGGGCGTCCTGTCGGGGGTCGGAGAGACCCAGTACTTC.